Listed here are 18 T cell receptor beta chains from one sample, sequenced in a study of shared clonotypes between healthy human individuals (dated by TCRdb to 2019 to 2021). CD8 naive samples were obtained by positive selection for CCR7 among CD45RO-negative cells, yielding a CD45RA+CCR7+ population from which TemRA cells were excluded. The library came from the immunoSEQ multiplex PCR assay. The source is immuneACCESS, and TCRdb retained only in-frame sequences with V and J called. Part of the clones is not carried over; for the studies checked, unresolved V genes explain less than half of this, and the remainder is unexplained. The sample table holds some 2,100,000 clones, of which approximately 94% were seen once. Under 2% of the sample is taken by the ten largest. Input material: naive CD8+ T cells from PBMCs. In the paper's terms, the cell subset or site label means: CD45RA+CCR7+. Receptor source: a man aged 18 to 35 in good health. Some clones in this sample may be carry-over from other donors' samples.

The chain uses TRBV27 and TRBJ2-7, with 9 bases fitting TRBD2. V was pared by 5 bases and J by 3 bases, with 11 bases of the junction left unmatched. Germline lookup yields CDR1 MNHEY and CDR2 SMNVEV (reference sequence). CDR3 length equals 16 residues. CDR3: CASSRTAGGLSYEQYF. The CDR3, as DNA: TGTGCCAGCAGTAGGACGGCGGGAGGGCTTAGCTACGAGCAGTACTTC.

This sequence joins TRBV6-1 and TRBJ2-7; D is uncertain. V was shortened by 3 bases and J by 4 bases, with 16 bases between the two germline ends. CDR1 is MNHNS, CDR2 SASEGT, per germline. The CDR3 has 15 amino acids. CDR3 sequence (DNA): TGTGCCAGCAGTGACCCCGGACGGAACCTATACGAGCAGTACTTC. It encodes CASSDPGRNLYEQYF.

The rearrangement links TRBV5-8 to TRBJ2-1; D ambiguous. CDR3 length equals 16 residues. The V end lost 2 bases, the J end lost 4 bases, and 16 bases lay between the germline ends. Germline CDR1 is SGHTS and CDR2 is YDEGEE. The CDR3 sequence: CASSFVGRAQYNEQFF. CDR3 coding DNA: TGTGCCAGCAGCTTTGTGGGCAGAGCGCAATACAATGAGCAGTTCTTC.

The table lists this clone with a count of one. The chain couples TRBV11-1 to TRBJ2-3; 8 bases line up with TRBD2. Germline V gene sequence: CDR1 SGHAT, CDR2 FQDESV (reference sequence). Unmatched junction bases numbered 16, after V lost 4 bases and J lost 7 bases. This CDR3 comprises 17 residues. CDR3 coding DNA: TGTGCCAGCAGCTCATCTTTTGCGGGAGGTTCCCCAAATACGCAGTATTTT. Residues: CASSSSFAGGSPNTQYF.

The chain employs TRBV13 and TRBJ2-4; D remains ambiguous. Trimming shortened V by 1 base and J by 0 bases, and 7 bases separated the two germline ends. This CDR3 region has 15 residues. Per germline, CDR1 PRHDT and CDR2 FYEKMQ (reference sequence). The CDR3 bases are TGTGCCAGCAGCTTAGCTGGCATAGCCAAAAACATTCAGTACTTC. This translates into CASSLAGIAKNIQYF.

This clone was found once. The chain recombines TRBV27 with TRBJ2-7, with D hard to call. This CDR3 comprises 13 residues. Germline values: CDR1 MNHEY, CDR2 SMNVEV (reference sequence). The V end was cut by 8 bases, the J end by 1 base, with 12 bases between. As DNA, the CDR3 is TGTGCCAGCGCTTGGGGAAGGTCCTACGAGCAGTACTTC. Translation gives CASAWGRSYEQYF.

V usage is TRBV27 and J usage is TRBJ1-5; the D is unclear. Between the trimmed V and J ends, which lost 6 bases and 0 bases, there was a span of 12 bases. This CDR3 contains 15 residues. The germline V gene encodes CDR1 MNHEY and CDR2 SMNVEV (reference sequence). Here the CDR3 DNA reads TGTGCCAGCAGCCTAGGAGCCTATAGCAATCAGCCCCAGCATTTT. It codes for CASSLGAYSNQPQHF.

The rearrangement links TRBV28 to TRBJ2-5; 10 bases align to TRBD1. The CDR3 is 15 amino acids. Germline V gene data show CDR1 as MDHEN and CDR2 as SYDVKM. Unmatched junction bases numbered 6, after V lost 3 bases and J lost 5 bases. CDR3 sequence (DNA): TGTGCCAGCAGTTTTTTGACAGGGGGCGACGAGACCCAGTACTTC. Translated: CASSFLTGGDETQYF.

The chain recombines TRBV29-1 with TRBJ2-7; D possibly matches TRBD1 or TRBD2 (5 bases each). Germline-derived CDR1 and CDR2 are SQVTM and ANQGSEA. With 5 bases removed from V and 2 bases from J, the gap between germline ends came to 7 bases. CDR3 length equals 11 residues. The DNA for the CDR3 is TGCAGCGTTATGGGGGCCTACGAGCAGTACTTC. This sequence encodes CSVMGAYEQYF.

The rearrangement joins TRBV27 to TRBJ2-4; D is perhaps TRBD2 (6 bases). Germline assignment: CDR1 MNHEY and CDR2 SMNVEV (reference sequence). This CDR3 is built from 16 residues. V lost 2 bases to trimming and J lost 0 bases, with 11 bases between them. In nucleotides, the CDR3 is TGTGCCAGCAGTTTAGGTCCGGGGGTAGCCAAAAACATTCAGTACTTC. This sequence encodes CASSLGPGVAKNIQYF.

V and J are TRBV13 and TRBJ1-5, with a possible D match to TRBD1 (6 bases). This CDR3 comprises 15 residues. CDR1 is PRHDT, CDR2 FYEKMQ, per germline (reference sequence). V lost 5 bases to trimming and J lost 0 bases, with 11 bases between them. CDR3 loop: CASSRGRGSNQPQHF. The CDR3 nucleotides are TGTGCCAGCAGCCGAGGCAGGGGTAGCAATCAGCCCCAGCATTTT.

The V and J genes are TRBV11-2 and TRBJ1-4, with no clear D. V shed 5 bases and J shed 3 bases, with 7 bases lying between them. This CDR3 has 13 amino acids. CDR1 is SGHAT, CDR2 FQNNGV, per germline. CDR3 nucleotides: TGTGCCAGCAGCGGATCCCCTAATGAAAAACTGTTTTTT. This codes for CASSGSPNEKLFF.

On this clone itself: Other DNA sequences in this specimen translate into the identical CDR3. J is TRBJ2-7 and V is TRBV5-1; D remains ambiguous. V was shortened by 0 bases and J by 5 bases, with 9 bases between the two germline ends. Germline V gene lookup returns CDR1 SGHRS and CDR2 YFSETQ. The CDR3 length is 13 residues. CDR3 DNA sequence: TGCGCCAGCAGCTTGGGACGGGCCGACGAGCAGTACTTC. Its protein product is CASSLGRADEQYF.

The CDR3 protein is CASSQDVYGGEQNIQYF. For the CDR3, the DNA is TGCGCCAGCAGCCAAGATGTTTACGGGGGGGAACAGAACATTCAGTACTTC. V is TRBV4-3 and J is TRBJ2-4; 8 nucleotides align to TRBD2. The germline V gene has CDR1 LGHNA and CDR2 YSLEER. This CDR3 has 17 residues. V lost 0 bases and J lost 7; bases outside the gene matches: 11.

The CDR3 DNA is TGTGCCAGCAGCGTAGTAGGTAGCGGGATTTACAATGAGCAGTTCTTC. As protein: CASSVVGSGIYNEQFF. The chain couples TRBV9 to TRBJ2-1; 8 bases agree with TRBD2. Germline loops: CDR1 SGDLS, CDR2 YYNGEE. The junction had 6 bases not matched to a gene; V was cut back by 0 bases and J by 4 bases. The CDR3 has 16 residues.

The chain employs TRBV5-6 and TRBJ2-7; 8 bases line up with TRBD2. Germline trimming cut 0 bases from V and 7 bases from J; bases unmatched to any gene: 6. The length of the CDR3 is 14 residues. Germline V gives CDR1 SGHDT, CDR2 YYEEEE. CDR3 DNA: TGTGCCAGCAGCTTGGGTGGCGGGGGGCAAGAGCAGTACTTC. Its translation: CASSLGGGGQEQYF.

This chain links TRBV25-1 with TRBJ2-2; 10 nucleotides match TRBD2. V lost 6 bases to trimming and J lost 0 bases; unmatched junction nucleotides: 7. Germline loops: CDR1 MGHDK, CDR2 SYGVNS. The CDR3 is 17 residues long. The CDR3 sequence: CASSFTLAGANTGELFF. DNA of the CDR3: TGTGCCAGCAGCTTTACCCTAGCGGGAGCGAACACCGGGGAGCTGTTTTTT.

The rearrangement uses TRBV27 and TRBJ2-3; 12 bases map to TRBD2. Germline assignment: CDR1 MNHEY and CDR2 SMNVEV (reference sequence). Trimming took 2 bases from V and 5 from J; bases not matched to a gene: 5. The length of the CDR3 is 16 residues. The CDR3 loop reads CASSLGASGRGDTQYF. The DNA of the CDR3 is TGTGCCAGCAGTTTAGGGGCTAGCGGGAGGGGAGATACGCAGTATTTT.